What follows describes a single T cell receptor beta chain. The sample comes from a study of OX40 agonist ivuxolimab in advanced cancers. Across the study: Ivuxolimab, an antibody that agonizes OX40 (CD134), was administered to the patients.

Data came from immunoSEQ multiplex PCR; TCRdb stores just in-frame clones and leaves some out. The sample has tens of thousands of clones, 75% to 90% seen once. This CDR3 has 14 amino acids. Germline V gives CDR1 SGHAT, CDR2 FQNNGV. Trimming cost V 5 bases and J 7 bases; bases outside gene matches: 11. This clonotype originated in an adult with an advanced solid tumor such as melanoma, head and neck, liver or kidney cancer. The sequenced sample was CD4+ or CD8+ T cells sorted from blood, obtained in a trial of the OX40 agonist ivuxolimab. The chain combines TRBV11-2 with TRBJ2-7, with 7 bases aligning to TRBD2. The CDR3 bases are TGTGCCAGCAGCCGGGACCTGCCGGGGGGAGAGCAGTACTTC. Amino acids: CASSRDLPGGEQYF.